The 22 T cell receptor beta chains below were found in one sample sequenced in a study of CD8 T cells in ankylosing spondylitis (dated by TCRdb to about 2017). Library preparation used 5' RACE. Sequencing instrument: Illumina HiSeq 2500. TCRdb's own reprocessing of the public reads used fastp at Q25 and MiXCR and kept productive beta chains. Each entry merges the rows of one CDR3 protein and shows their most common DNA and genes. The sample table holds around 100,000 distinct CDR3 sequences, of which under 30% were seen once. The leading ten clones occupy more than 9% of the sample. Sample: synovial fluid, either unsorted or a sorted T cell fraction (not recorded which). The receptors originated from a male donor with ankylosing spondylitis.

The rearrangement uses TRBV3-1 and TRBJ2-3, with 9 nucleotides matching TRBD2. V shed 4 bases and J 0 bases; nucleotides not matched to a gene: 2. Looked up from germline, CDR1 is LGHDT and CDR2 is YNNKEL (reference sequence). The CDR3 sequence is 15 residues long. The CDR3 here is CASSPGTSSTDTQYF. Here the CDR3 DNA reads TGTGCCAGCAGCCCCGGGACTAGCAGCACAGATACGCAGTATTTT.

The chain links TRBV7-8 to TRBJ1-1; weak D call: TRBD1 (5 bases). The V end lost 5 bases, the J end lost 6 bases, and 10 bases lay between the germline ends. The CDR3 totals 12 residues. From germline, CDR1 is SGHVS and CDR2 FQNEAQ. As DNA, the CDR3 is TGTGCCAGCAGCCACTGGGGGGCTGAAGCTTTCTTT. Protein: CASSHWGAEAFF.

This clonotype was detected a few times. This chain links TRBV28 with TRBJ2-1; 13 positions agree with TRBD2. There are 12 residues in the CDR3. After removal of 6 bases from V and 11 bases from J, the junction contained 1 base not matched to a gene. Germline assignment: CDR1 MDHEN and CDR2 SYDVKM. Here the CDR3 reads CASRLAGGKQFF. The CDR3 coding sequence is TGTGCCAGCAGACTAGCGGGAGGGAAGCAGTTCTTC.

CDR3 DNA sequence: TGCAGTGCCGGTGGACAGGCGCTGAACACTGAAGCTTTCTTT. It codes for CSAGGQALNTEAFF. The rearrangement uses TRBV20-1 and TRBJ1-1; 7 bases are a match to TRBD1. The CDR3 consists of 14 residues. Germline V CDR1 and CDR2: DFQATT, SNEGSKA (reference sequence). V was pared by 6 bases and J by 0 bases, with 7 bases of the junction left unmatched.

The CDR3 region is CASRTGGSSGELFF. The CDR3 DNA reads TGTGCCAGCAGAACAGGGGGGAGCTCCGGGGAGCTGTTTTTT. The rearrangement links TRBV12-3 or TRBV12-4 to TRBJ2-2, with 8 positions matching TRBD1. The V gene end was trimmed by 6 bases and the J gene end by 6 bases; junction bases not matched to a gene: 6. The CDR3 has 14 amino acids.

This clonotype has only a few counts. The V call is TRBV9, the J call TRBJ2-7; D may correspond to TRBD1 or TRBD2 (5 bases each). V was trimmed by 0 bases and J by 6 bases, leaving 10 bases between them. Per the germline V gene, CDR1 is SGDLS and CDR2 is YYNGEE. This CDR3 is 13 amino acids long. The CDR3 sequence: CASSVAGQTEQYF. In nucleotides, the CDR3 is TGTGCCAGCAGCGTAGCGGGGCAGACCGAGCAGTACTTC.

This clonotype was observed a handful of times. The rearrangement joins TRBV20-1 to TRBJ2-3; D unresolved. From germline, CDR1 is DFQATT and CDR2 SNEGSKA (reference sequence). Trimming took off 0 bases at V and 3 bases at J, with 13 bases between the two ends. The CDR3 consists of 15 residues. The CDR3: CSARDLLGGTDTQYF. The CDR3 DNA is TGCAGTGCTAGAGATCTCCTAGGTGGTACAGATACGCAGTATTTT.

There are a few counts of this clonotype. This chain connects TRBV4-1 to TRBJ2-2; possible D gene TRBD2, 6 bases. This CDR3 comprises 14 residues. Germline loops: CDR1 MGHRA, CDR2 YSYEKL. Between the trimmed V and J ends, which lost 1 base and 7 bases, there was a span of 10 bases. The CDR3 region is CASSQGTRGGELFF. CDR3 DNA sequence: TGCGCCAGCAGCCAAGGGACGCGGGGCGGGGAGCTGTTTTTT.

This chain joins TRBV29-1 and TRBJ1-1, with D perhaps matching TRBD1 (5 bases). The CDR3 spans 12 residues. The V gene's germline CDR1 is SQVTM and CDR2 ANQGSEA. V was clipped by 7 bases and J by 1 base, with 10 bases between them. The CDR3 here is CSGQGWNTEAFF. As DNA, the CDR3 is TGCAGCGGGCAGGGTTGGAACACTGAAGCTTTCTTT.

The chain has TRBV18 and TRBJ1-1; 7 bases map to TRBD1. There are 15 residues in the CDR3. With V trimmed by 2 bases and J by 7 bases, 10 bases remained unmatched. Germline CDR1 reads KGHSH; CDR2 reads LQKENI. The CDR3 protein is CASSPWEGAKIEAFF. CDR3 DNA: TGTGCCAGCTCACCATGGGAGGGGGCGAAAATTGAAGCTTTCTTT.

This clonotype was counted only a few times. This chain joins TRBV2 and TRBJ2-3, with TRBD2 matching 13 bases. The CDR3 is made up of 17 amino acids. Germline lookup yields CDR1 SNHLY and CDR2 FYNNEI. J was trimmed by 2 bases and V by 7 bases; bases with no gene match: 9. For the CDR3, the DNA is TGTGCCAGCATCCGCCTCGGACTAGCGGGGGCCACAGATACGCAGTATTTT. This sequence encodes CASIRLGLAGATDTQYF.

By its share, this clonotype is medium-sized. DNA of the CDR3: TGCGCCAGCAGCTTGGGGGAGTTTCAGCCCCAGCATTTT. As protein: CASSLGEFQPQHF. The rearrangement uses TRBV5-1 and TRBJ1-5; D call uncertain. V lost 0 bases to trimming and J lost 6 bases, with 7 bases between them. CDR1 is SGHRS and CDR2 is YFSETQ in the germline V gene. The CDR3 is 13 residues long.

CDR3 in DNA: TGTGCCAGCAGCTGGACAGGACCCCTTAGCACAGATACGCAGTATTTT. Translating it yields CASSWTGPLSTDTQYF. The chain is built from TRBV12-3 or TRBV12-4 and TRBJ2-3; 7 positions match TRBD1. The V gene end was trimmed by 6 bases and the J gene end by 0 bases; junction bases not matched to a gene: 9. This CDR3 comprises 16 residues.

This chain uses TRBV12-3 or TRBV12-4 with TRBJ1-5; D unclear. The CDR3 loop spans 15 amino acids. The germline V and J ends were trimmed by 5 bases and 0 bases, with 11 bases remaining between them. This CDR3 is CASSPGPHSNQPQHF. In DNA, the CDR3 is TGTGCCAGCAGTCCCGGGCCACATAGCAATCAGCCCCAGCATTTT.

This clonotype appeared many times. In DNA form, the CDR3 reads TGTGCCATCAGTTCAAGGGACGGAGCTTCGGACAATGAGCAGTTCTTC. Its protein is CAISSRDGASDNEQFF. The V call is TRBV10-3, the J call TRBJ2-1, with D possibly being TRBD1 or TRBD2 (5 bases each). The length of the CDR3 is 16 residues. Trimming pared 5 bases from V and 5 bases from J, leaving 19 bases between. The germline V gene has CDR1 ENHRY and CDR2 SYGVKD.

This clonotype was counted ten times or more. The CDR3 nucleotides read TGTGCCACCAGTGATTTGCCTTCGGGGGCTTGGGAGACCCAGTACTTC. It translates to CATSDLPSGAWETQYF. The rearrangement links TRBV24-1 to TRBJ2-5; tentatively, D is TRBD1 or TRBD2 (6 bases each). This CDR3 contains 16 residues. The germline gives CDR1 KGHDR, CDR2 SFDVKD. V was clipped by 0 bases and J by 5 bases, with 15 bases between them.

The sample holds many counts of this clonotype. This chain uses TRBV9 with TRBJ2-2; D call uncertain. The germline CDR1 and CDR2 sequences are SGDLS and YYNGEE. The CDR3 runs 14 residues. Trimming removed 1 base from V and 7 bases from J, with 11 bases in between. CDR3 nucleotide sequence: TGTGCCAGCAGCGTACTGGAGTTTGGCGGGGAGCTGTTTTTT. This encodes CASSVLEFGGELFF.

By proportion, this clonotype is medium-sized (0.01 to 0.1%). The gene calls are TRBV28 and TRBJ2-1; 10 nucleotides match TRBD2. Unmatched junction bases numbered 3, after V lost 5 bases and J lost 8 bases. Germline lookup yields CDR1 MDHEN and CDR2 SYDVKM. The CDR3 runs to 13 residues. The CDR3 here is CASSPSGSHEQFF. The DNA of the CDR3 is TGTGCCAGCAGTCCTAGCGGGAGCCATGAGCAGTTCTTC.

V usage is TRBV5-1 and J usage is TRBJ1-2, with unresolved D. Germline V gene data show CDR1 as SGHRS and CDR2 as YFSETQ. Trimming shortened V by 6 bases and J by 3 bases, and 9 bases separated the two germline ends. CDR3 size: 12 residues. CDR3: CASKRGDYGYTF. The CDR3 bases are TGCGCCAGCAAGAGAGGAGACTATGGCTACACCTTC.

The V and J genes are TRBV5-1 and TRBJ2-3; D tentatively fits TRBD1 or TRBD2 (5 bases each). V was trimmed by 1 base and J by 6 bases, leaving 18 bases between them. CDR1 is SGHRS, CDR2 YFSETQ, per germline. The CDR3 sequence is 16 residues long. The CDR3 DNA reads TGCGCCAGCAGCTTGAATGGGGACCGGGCGATTGATACGCAGTATTTT. Residues: CASSLNGDRAIDTQYF. Using reference TRBV5-1 and TRBJ2-3 for the parts outside the CDR3, the full variable domain is KAGVTQTPRYLIKTRGQQVTLSCSPISGHRSVSWYQQTPGQGLQFLFEYFSETQRNKGNFPGRFSGRQFSNSRSEMNVSTLELGDSALYLCASSLNGDRAIDTQYFGPGTRLTVL.

V gene TRBV20-1 combines with J gene TRBJ2-5; D not resolved. In germline, CDR1 is DFQATT, CDR2 SNEGSKA (reference sequence). Trimming took off 0 bases at V and 2 bases at J, with 4 bases between the two ends. The CDR3 extends over 12 amino acids. CDR3 nucleotide sequence: TGCAGTGCTAGAGAAGAACAAGAGACCCAGTACTTC. Encoded protein: CSAREEQETQYF.

Many counts were recorded for this clonotype. As DNA, the CDR3 is TGTGCCAGCAGCCCTTTAGTTGAGGAGACCCAGTACTTC. Its translation is CASSPLVEETQYF. The chain carries TRBV7-8 and TRBJ2-5; D not resolved. The CDR3 loop spans 13 amino acids. The V gene's germline CDR1 is SGHVS and CDR2 FQNEAQ. The germline V and J ends were trimmed by 5 bases and 5 bases, with 12 bases remaining between them.